This T cell receptor (beta chain) was recorded in a study of cytomegalovirus exposure and HLA in healthy donors. For the study at large: In an early release, HLA-typed donors contributed approximately 82 million unique TCR sequences. General observations from the study: Cytomegalovirus status, reportedly, was diagnosed with high specificity and sensitivity by the classifier. The study carried out a later analysis of TCR beta sequences. It associated approximately 15,000 of them with specific HLA alleles at a false discovery rate of 0.05.

The CDR3 is 15 amino acids. In germline, CDR1 is SGHTA, CDR2 FQGNSA. V lost 5 bases and J 7 bases, leaving 20 bases between the germline ends. Primers for the PCR totalled 60 Vbeta and 13 Jbeta. The repertoire was sequenced with immunoSEQ multiplex PCR; TCRdb's copy has only in-frame clones and lacks some. In the table there are about 220,000 clones, approximately 68% of which are singletons. In the case of this clone: No antigen is known for it.

The gene calls are TRBV7-2 and TRBJ1-2; no firm D call. This clonotype originated in a woman aged 30 to 39 in good health and CMV-seronegative. Sequenced: PBMCs. The CDR3 loop reads CASSTHGRTPTGYTF. CDR3 in DNA: TGTGCCAGCAGCACCCACGGACGGACTCCTACTGGCTACACCTTC.